The next 18 T cell receptor beta chains were all read from a single sample in a study of CD8+ T cells in alopecia areata. cDNA serving as the sequencing template came from extracted, reverse transcribed RNA. TCRdb's table, derived via immunoSEQ multiplex PCR, lists solely in-frame clones and lacks some. The table lists approximately 99,000 clones, under 60% of them singletons. Sequencing used NKG2D-low CD8+ T cells sorted from blood. All receptors come from a human donor with alopecia areata.

V gene TRBV27 combines with J gene TRBJ2-7; 10 nucleotides line up with TRBD2. With 4 bases clipped from V and 3 bases from J, the junction kept 3 bases outside the gene matches. This CDR3 region has 14 residues. CDR1 is MNHEY, CDR2 SMNVEV, per germline (reference sequence). As DNA, the CDR3 is TGTGCCAGCAGTTCGGGACTAGCGTACTACGAGCAGTACTTC. The encoded protein is CASSSGLAYYEQYF.

Note on this clone: The same CDR3 arises from other DNA sequences in this sample as well. V usage is TRBV19 and J usage is TRBJ2-6; D uncertain. Trimming removed 6 bases from V and 1 base from J, with 7 bases in between. The CDR3 loop spans 14 amino acids. Germline V gene sequence: CDR1 LNHDA, CDR2 SQIVND (reference sequence). The CDR3 region has the DNA TGTGCCAGTAGCTGGGGTTCTGGGGCCAACGTCCTGACTTTC. As protein: CASSWGSGANVLTF.

The chain joins TRBV27 to TRBJ1-1; D perhaps matches TRBD1 (5 bases). The CDR3 is made up of 14 amino acids. Germline V gene sequence: CDR1 MNHEY, CDR2 SMNVEV (reference sequence). V lost 5 bases, J lost 7 bases, and 17 bases lay in between. The CDR3 nucleotides read TGTGCCAGCAGTGAGATTGAAGGGGCAATTGAAGCTTTCTTT. Amino acid sequence: CASSEIEGAIEAFF.

The rearrangement uses TRBV5-1 and TRBJ2-1; D is possibly TRBD2 (5 bases). This CDR3 has 15 amino acids. From germline, CDR1 is SGHRS and CDR2 YFSETQ. Trimming removed 3 bases from V and 7 bases from J, with 17 bases in between. CDR3 sequence reads: CASSSFQAAVNEQFF. In DNA, the CDR3 is TGCGCCAGCAGCTCATTTCAAGCGGCCGTGAATGAGCAGTTCTTC.

This chain joins TRBV2 and TRBJ2-3; TRBD2 is a possible D gene (6 bases). Germline values: CDR1 SNHLY, CDR2 FYNNEI. V lost 11 bases and J 0 bases, leaving 15 bases between the germline ends. The CDR3 is 14 residues long. This chain's CDR3 is CACSDRESTDTQYF. The CDR3 nucleotides are TGTGCCTGCTCGGATCGGGAGAGCACAGATACGCAGTATTTT.

This chain joins TRBV7-9 and TRBJ2-7; maybe TRBD2 (5 bases). V lost 1 base and J lost 2, with 9 bases in between. The CDR3 consists of 14 residues. The germline gives CDR1 SEHNR, CDR2 FQNEAQ (reference sequence). DNA of the CDR3: TGTGCCAGCAGCTTAGATCGGGATCCCTACGAGCAGTACTTC. Translated: CASSLDRDPYEQYF.

The chain joins TRBV29-1 to TRBJ2-2, with 9 positions matching TRBD1. Germline loops: CDR1 SQVTM, CDR2 ANQGSEA. Unmatched junction bases numbered 11, after V lost 7 bases and J lost 8 bases. This CDR3 is built from 14 residues. CDR3 loop: CSALQGQGTGELFF. In DNA form, the CDR3 reads TGCAGCGCCCTTCAGGGACAGGGTACGGGGGAGCTGTTTTTT.

This clone was seen a handful of times. CDR3 in amino acids: CASSLRAGWETQYF. CDR3 coding DNA: TGTGCCAGCAGCTTACGGGCAGGGTGGGAGACCCAGTACTTC. The V and J genes are TRBV7-8 and TRBJ2-5; a weak D match, TRBD1 (5 bases). Germline values: CDR1 SGHVS, CDR2 FQNEAQ. This CDR3 has 14 residues. Trimming removed 2 bases at V and 5 bases at J, with 12 bases between.

The table lists this clone with a count of one. The chain joins TRBV27 to TRBJ2-7; TRBD2 might be the D (5 bases). This CDR3 contains 15 residues. CDR1 and CDR2 from the germline V gene are MNHEY and SMNVEV (reference sequence). V gave up 6 bases and J gave up 1 base, with 16 bases separating them. CDR3 loop: CASRAYTGDSYEQYF. In DNA form, the CDR3 reads TGTGCCAGCAGGGCTTACACCGGGGATTCCTACGAGCAGTACTTC.

This chain joins TRBV4-1 and TRBJ2-5; TRBD2 agrees at 9 bases. The trim removed 7 bases at V and 0 bases at J, leaving 6 bases unmatched. Germline V gene lookup returns CDR1 MGHRA and CDR2 YSYEKL. The CDR3 has 15 amino acids. This CDR3 reads CASTLRLADQETQYF. The CDR3 DNA is TGCGCCAGCACCCTTAGACTAGCGGACCAAGAGACCCAGTACTTC.

This chain links TRBV11-2 with TRBJ2-1, with D possibly being TRBD2 (6 bases). V lost 5 bases, J lost 6 bases, and 11 bases lay in between. CDR3 size: 13 residues. Germline V CDR1 and CDR2: SGHAT, FQNNGV. The CDR3 DNA reads TGTGCCAGCAGCCTGGGAGGCGGCAATGAGCAGTTCTTC. This gives the protein CASSLGGGNEQFF.

V is TRBV6-5 and J is TRBJ2-1; the D gene is possibly TRBD1 (5 bases). This CDR3 spans 14 amino acids. V lost 5 bases, J lost 4 bases, and 12 bases lay in between. CDR1 is MNHEY and CDR2 is SVGAGI in the germline V gene. CDR3 region: CASSKNGAYNEQFF. The CDR3 DNA reads as TGTGCCAGCAGTAAAAATGGGGCTTACAATGAGCAGTTCTTC.

The chain carries TRBV27 and TRBJ2-7, with 12 positions matching TRBD1. The CDR3 runs to 17 residues. CDR1 and CDR2 from the germline V gene are MNHEY and SMNVEV (reference sequence). Losses at the gene ends were 6 bases for V and 7 bases for J; bases not matched to a gene: 16. Here the CDR3 DNA reads TGTGCCAGCAGACCGGGACAGGGGGCGCCGGGGGTCGAAGAGCAGTACTTC. Amino acids: CASRPGQGAPGVEEQYF.

The chain recombines TRBV27 with TRBJ1-5; D call uncertain. Deletions cut 4 bases from V and 7 bases from J, with 11 bases between. The CDR3 sequence is 13 residues long. Germline V gene sequence: CDR1 MNHEY, CDR2 SMNVEV (reference sequence). Here the CDR3 DNA reads TGTGCCAGCAGTTACGGGGTAAACCAGCCCCAGCATTTT. Protein: CASSYGVNQPQHF.

The chain couples TRBV19 to TRBJ1-2; 7 nucleotides line up with TRBD1. In germline, CDR1 is LNHDA, CDR2 SQIVND (reference sequence). CDR3 length: 15 amino acids. V lost 6 bases to trimming and J lost 0 bases; unmatched junction nucleotides: 7. The CDR3 region has the DNA TGTGCCAGTAGCCTCGCGGGGACAGCTAACTATGGCTACACCTTC. Protein: CASSLAGTANYGYTF.

This chain joins TRBV19 and TRBJ2-5; TRBD2 agrees at 10 bases. Unmatched junction bases numbered 5, after V lost 7 bases and J lost 3 bases. The CDR3 contains 14 residues. Germline V gene sequence: CDR1 LNHDA, CDR2 SQIVND (reference sequence). CDR3 amino acids: CASKIGLAEETQYF. The CDR3 nucleotides are TGTGCCAGTAAAATCGGACTAGCGGAAGAGACCCAGTACTTC.

This clone was detected a few times. This chain joins TRBV14 and TRBJ2-2; D is unresolved. V was trimmed by 4 bases and J by 6 bases, leaving 12 bases between them. The CDR3 runs to 14 residues. CDR1 and CDR2 from the germline V gene are SGHDN and FVKESK. As DNA, the CDR3 is TGTGCCAGCAGCCGGTACAGTGTGTCCGGGGAGCTGTTTTTT. As protein: CASSRYSVSGELFF.

Only one count was recorded for this clone. This may come from a read error, since a much larger clone is one base off. The rearrangement links TRBV27 to TRBJ1-1; D is undetermined. The CDR3 spans 11 residues. Germline V gives CDR1 MNHEY, CDR2 SMNVEV (reference sequence). Trimming removed 6 bases from V and 1 base from J, with 3 bases in between. The CDR3 DNA reads as TGTGCCAGCAGCCGGAACACTGAAGCTTTCTTT. Amino acids: CASSRNTEAFF.